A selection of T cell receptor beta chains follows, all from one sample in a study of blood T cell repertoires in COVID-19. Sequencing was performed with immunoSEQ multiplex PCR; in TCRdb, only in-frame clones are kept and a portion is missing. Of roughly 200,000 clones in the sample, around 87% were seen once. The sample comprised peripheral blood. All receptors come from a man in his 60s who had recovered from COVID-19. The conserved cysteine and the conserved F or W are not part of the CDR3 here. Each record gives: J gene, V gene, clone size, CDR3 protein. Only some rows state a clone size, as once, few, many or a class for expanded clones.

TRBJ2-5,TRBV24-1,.,ATSPSAGGRETQY
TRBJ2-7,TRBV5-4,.,ASSSTSGNEQY
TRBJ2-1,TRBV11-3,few,ASSLVLAGYNEQF
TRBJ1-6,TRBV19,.,ASSTRLRQVNSPLH
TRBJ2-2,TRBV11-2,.,ASSRIGVTGELF
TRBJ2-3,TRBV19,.,ASSPPRTSGSTDTQY
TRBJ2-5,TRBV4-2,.,ASSQDWSGTSGETQY
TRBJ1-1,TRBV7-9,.,ASSFSLSATEAF
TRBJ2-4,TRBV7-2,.,ASSLGQGENIQY
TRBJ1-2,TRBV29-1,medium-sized,SVDLQGATKGYT
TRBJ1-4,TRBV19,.,ASNGREGRGNEKLF
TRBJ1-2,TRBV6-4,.,ASSVSGDGGYT
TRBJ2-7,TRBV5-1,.,ASSLLSGTSYEQY
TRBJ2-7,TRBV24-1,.,ATSESGSRAYEQY
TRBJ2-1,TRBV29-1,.,SVDGVGIAANEQF
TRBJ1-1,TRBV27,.,ASTDDTGGENTEAF
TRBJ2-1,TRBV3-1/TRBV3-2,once,ASSQERGAREQF
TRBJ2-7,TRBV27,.,ASSLTGKEQY
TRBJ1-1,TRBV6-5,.,ASSYSREVNTEAF
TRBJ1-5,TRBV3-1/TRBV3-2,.,ASSQGAGGLSQPQH
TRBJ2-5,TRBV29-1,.,SVVVEGNQY
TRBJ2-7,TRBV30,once,AWRNGGGYEQY
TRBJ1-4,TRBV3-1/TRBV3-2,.,ASSHQAGVGEKLF
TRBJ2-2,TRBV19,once,ASPRVAGGTGELF
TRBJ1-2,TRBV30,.,AWTFRAEHNYGYT
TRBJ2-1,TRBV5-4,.,ASSRASGGATYNEQF
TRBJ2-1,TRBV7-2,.,ASSLSSYSEQF
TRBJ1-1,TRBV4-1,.,ASSLPDRLNTEAF
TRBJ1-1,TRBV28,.,ASSLADMNTEAF